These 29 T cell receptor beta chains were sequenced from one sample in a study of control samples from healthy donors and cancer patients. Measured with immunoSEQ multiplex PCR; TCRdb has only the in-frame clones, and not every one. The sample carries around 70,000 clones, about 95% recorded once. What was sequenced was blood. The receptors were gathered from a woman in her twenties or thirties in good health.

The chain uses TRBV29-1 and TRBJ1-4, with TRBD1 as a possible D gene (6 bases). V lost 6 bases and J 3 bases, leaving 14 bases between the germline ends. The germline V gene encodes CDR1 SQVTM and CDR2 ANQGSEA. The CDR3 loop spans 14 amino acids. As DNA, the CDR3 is TGCAGCGTCGGCAGGGGCGGCGCTAATGAAAAACTGTTTTTT. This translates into CSVGRGGANEKLFF. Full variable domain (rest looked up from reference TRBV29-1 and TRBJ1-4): SAVISQKPSRDICQRGTSLTIQCQVDSQVTMMFWYRQQPGQSLTLIATANQGSEATYESGFVIDKFPISRPNLTFSTLTVSNMSPEDSSIYLCSVGRGGANEKLFFGSGTQLSVL.

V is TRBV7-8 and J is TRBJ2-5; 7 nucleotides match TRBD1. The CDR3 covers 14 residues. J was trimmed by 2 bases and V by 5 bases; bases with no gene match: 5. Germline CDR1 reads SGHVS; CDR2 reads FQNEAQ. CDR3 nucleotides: TGTGCCAGCAGCATTCGGGACAGACAAGAGACCCAGTACTTC. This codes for CASSIRDRQETQYF.

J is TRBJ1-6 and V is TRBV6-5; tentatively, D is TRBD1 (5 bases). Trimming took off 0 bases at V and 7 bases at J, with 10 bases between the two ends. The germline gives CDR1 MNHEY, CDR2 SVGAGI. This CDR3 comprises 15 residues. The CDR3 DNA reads TGTGCCAGCAGTTACTCATGGGAGGGGAATTCACCCCTCCACTTT. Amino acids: CASSYSWEGNSPLHF.

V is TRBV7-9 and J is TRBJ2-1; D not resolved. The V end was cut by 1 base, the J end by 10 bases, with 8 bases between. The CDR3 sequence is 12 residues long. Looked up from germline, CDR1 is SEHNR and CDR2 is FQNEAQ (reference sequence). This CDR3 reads CASSLEGREQFF. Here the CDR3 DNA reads TGTGCCAGCAGCTTAGAGGGCAGGGAGCAGTTCTTC.

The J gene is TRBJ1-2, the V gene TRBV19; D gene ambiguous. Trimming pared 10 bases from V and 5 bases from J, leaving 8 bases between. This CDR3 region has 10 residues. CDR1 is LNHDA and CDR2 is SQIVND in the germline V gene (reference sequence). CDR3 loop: CATSGYGYTF. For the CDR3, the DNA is TGTGCCACCTCGGGGTATGGCTACACCTTC.

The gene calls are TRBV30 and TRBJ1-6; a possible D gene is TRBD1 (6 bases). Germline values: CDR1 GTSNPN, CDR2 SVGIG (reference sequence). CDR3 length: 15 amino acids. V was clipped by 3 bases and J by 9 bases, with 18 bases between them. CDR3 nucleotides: TGTGCCTGGAGAACACTACTACAGGGTGCTTCACCCCTCCACTTT. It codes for CAWRTLLQGASPLHF. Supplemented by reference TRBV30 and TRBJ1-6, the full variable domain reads SQTIHQWPATLVQPVGSPLSLECTVEGTSNPNLYWYRQAAGRGLQLLFYSVGIGQISSEVPQNLSASRPQDRQFILSSKKLLLSDSGFYLCAWRTLLQGASPLHFGNGTRLTVT.

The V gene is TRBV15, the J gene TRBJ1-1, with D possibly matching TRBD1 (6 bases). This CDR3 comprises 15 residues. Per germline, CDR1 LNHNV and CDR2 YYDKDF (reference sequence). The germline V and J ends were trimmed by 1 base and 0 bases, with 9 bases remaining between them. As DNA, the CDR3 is TGTGCCACCAGCAGAGGTGGGACAATGAACACTGAAGCTTTCTTT. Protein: CATSRGGTMNTEAFF. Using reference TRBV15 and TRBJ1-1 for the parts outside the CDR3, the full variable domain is DAMVIQNPRYQVTQFGKPVTLSCSQTLNHNVMYWYQQKSSQAPKLLFHYYDKDFNNEADTPDNFQSRRPNTSFCFLDIRSPGLGDTAMYLCATSRGGTMNTEAFFGQGTRLTVV.

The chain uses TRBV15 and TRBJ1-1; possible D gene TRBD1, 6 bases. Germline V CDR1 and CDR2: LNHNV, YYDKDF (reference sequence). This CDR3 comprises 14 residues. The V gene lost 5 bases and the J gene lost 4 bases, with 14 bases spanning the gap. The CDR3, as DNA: TGTGCCACCAGCGCCCACAGGGACCCCACTGAAGCTTTCTTT. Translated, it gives CATSAHRDPTEAFF.

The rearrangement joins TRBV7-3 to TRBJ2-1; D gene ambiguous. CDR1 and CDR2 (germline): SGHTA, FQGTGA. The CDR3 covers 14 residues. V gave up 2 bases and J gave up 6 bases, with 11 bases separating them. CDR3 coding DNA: TGTGCCAGCAGCTTAGGACCTACAAGCAATGAGCAGTTCTTC. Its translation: CASSLGPTSNEQFF.

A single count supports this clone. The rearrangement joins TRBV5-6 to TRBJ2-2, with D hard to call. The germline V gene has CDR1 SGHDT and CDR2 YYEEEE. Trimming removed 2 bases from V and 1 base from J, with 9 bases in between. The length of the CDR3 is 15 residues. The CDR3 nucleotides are TGTGCCAGCAGCTTCCAGAATTTGAACACCGGGGAGCTGTTTTTT. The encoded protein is CASSFQNLNTGELFF.

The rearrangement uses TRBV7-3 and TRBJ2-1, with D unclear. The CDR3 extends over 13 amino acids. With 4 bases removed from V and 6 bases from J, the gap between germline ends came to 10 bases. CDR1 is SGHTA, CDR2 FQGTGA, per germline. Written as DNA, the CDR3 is TGTGCCAGCAGCTCCTCGCCGACCAATGAGCAGTTCTTC. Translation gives CASSSSPTNEQFF.

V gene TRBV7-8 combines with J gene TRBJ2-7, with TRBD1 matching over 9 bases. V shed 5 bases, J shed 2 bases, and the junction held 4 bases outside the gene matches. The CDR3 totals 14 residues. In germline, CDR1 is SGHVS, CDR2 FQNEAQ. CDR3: CASSEDRGAYEQYF. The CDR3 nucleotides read TGTGCCAGCAGCGAGGACAGGGGTGCCTACGAGCAGTACTTC.

The DNA for the CDR3 is TGTGCCATCCAACCGGGACATTCGAACACTGAAGCTTTCTTT. Translating gives CAIQPGHSNTEAFF. The gene calls are TRBV19 and TRBJ1-1, with D possibly being TRBD1 (6 bases). Germline CDR1 reads LNHDA; CDR2 reads SQIVND (reference sequence). The length of the CDR3 is 14 residues. Trimming stripped 10 bases from V and 1 base from J, with 16 bases between.

CDR3 nucleotides: TGCGCCAGCAGCTTGGCCCCGGGGGGGCAGGATACGCAGTATTTT. Translation gives CASSLAPGGQDTQYF. This sequence joins TRBV5-1 and TRBJ2-3; TRBD2 matches 8 bases. V lost 0 bases to trimming and J lost 6 bases; unmatched junction nucleotides: 6. The CDR3 spans 15 residues. The germline gives CDR1 SGHRS, CDR2 YFSETQ. The variable domain in full, with the rest retrieved from reference TRBV5-1 and TRBJ2-3, is KAGVTQTPRYLIKTRGQQVTLSCSPISGHRSVSWYQQTPGQGLQFLFEYFSETQRNKGNFPGRFSGRQFSNSRSEMNVSTLELGDSALYLCASSLAPGGQDTQYFGPGTRLTVL.

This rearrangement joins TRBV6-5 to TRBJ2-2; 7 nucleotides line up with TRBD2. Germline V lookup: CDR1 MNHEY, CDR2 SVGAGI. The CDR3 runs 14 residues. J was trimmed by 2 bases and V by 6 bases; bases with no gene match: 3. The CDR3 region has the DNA TGTGCCAGCAGGACTAGCATCAACACCGGGGAGCTGTTTTTT. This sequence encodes CASRTSINTGELFF.

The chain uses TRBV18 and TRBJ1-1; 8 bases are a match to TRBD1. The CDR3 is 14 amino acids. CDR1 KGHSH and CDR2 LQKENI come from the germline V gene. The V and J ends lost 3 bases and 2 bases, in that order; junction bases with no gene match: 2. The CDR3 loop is CASSPGQDNTEAFF. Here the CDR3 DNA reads TGTGCCAGCTCACCGGGACAGGACAACACTGAAGCTTTCTTT.

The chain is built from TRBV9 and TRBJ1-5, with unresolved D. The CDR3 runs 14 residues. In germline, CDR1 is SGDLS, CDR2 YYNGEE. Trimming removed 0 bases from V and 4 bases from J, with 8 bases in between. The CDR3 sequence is CASSVGGINQPQHF. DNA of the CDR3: TGTGCCAGCAGCGTAGGGGGTATAAATCAGCCCCAGCATTTT.

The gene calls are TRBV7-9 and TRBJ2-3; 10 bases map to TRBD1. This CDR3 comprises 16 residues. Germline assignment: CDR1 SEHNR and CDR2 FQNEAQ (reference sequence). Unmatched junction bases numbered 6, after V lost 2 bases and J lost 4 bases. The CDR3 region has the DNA TGTGCCAGCAGCTTACCCCGGACAGGGGGTGCAGATACGCAGTATTTT. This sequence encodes CASSLPRTGGADTQYF.

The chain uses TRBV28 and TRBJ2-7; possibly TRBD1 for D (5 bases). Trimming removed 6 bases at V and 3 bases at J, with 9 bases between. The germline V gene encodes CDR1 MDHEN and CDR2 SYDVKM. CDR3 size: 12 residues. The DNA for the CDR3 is TGTGCCAGCAGCCCCCAGGGCTACGAGCAGTACTTC. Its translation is CASSPQGYEQYF.

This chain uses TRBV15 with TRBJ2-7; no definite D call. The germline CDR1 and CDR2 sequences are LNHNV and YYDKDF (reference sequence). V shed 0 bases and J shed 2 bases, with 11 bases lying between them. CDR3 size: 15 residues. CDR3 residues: CATSRDPHGPYEQYF. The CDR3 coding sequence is TGTGCCACCAGCAGAGATCCTCACGGCCCCTACGAGCAGTACTTC.

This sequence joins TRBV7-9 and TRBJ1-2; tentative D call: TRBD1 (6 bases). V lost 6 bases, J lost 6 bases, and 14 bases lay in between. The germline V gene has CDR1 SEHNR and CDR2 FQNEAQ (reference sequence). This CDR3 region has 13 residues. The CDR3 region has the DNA TGTGCCAGCAGTACAGGGTTTGGGAATGGCTACACCTTC. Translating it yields CASSTGFGNGYTF.

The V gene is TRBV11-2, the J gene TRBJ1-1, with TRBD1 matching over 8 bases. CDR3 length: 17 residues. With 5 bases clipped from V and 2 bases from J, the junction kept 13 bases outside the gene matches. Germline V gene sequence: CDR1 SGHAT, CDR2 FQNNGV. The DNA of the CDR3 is TGTGCCAGCAGCCAACGACCTGCCGGACAGGGTAACACTGAAGCTTTCTTT. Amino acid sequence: CASSQRPAGQGNTEAFF. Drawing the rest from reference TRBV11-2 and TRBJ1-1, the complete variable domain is EAGVAQSPRYKIIEKRQSVAFWCNPISGHATLYWYQQILGQGPKLLIQFQNNGVVDDSQLPKDRFSAERLKGVDSTLKIQPAKLEDSAVYLCASSQRPAGQGNTEAFFGQGTRLTVV.

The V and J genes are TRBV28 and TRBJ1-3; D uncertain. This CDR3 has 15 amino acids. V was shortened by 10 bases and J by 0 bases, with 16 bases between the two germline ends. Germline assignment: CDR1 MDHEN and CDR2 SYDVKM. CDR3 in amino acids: CATLERESSGNTIYF. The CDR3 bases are TGTGCCACTCTCGAGAGGGAGAGCTCTGGAAACACCATATATTTT.

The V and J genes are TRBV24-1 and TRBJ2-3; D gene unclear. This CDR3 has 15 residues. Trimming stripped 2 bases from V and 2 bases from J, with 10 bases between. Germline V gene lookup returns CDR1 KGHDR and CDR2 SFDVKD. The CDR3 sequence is CATSDYELPTDTQYF. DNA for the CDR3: TGTGCCACCAGTGATTATGAGTTACCCACAGATACGCAGTATTTT.

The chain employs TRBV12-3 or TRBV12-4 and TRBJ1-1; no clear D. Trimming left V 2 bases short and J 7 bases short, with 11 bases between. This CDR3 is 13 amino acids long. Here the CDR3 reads CASSLKRGVEAFF. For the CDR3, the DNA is TGTGCCAGCAGTTTAAAACGCGGAGTTGAAGCTTTCTTT.

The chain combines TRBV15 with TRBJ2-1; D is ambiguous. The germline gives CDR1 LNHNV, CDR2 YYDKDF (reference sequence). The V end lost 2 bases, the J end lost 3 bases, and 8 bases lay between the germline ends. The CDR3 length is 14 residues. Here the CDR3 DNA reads TGTGCCACCAGCAGAAGAAGGGACTACAATGAGCAGTTCTTC. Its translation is CATSRRRDYNEQFF.

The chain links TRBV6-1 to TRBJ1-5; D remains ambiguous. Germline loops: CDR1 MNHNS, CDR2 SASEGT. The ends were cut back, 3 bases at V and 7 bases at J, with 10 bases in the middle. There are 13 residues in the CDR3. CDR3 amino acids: CASSDSLSQPQHF. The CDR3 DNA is TGTGCCAGCAGTGATAGTCTTAGCCAGCCCCAGCATTTT.

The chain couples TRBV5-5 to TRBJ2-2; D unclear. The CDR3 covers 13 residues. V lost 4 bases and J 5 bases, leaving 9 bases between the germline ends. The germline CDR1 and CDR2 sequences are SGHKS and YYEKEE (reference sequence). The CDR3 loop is CASSGSLTGELFF. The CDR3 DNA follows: TGTGCCAGCAGCGGATCTTTGACCGGGGAGCTGTTTTTT. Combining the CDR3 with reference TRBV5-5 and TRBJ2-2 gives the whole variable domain DAGVTQSPTHLIKTRGQQVTLRCSPISGHKSVSWYQQVLGQGPQFIFQYYEKEERGRGNFPDRFSARQFPNYSSELNVNALLLGDSALYLCASSGSLTGELFFGEGSRLTVL.

The CDR3 is CASTRQGLDSPLHF. DNA of the CDR3: TGTGCCAGTACCCGACAGGGGCTTGATTCACCCCTCCACTTT. The genes are TRBV19 and TRBJ1-6; 8 bases map to TRBD1. J lost 8 bases, V lost 7 bases, and 7 bases had no gene match. Germline V CDR1 and CDR2: LNHDA, SQIVND (reference sequence). The CDR3 contains 14 residues.